This note documents a single T cell receptor (beta chain) sequence. The data belong to a study of neurological immune-mediated disorders. The method for making cDNA was 5'RACE, and it used 10-nucleotide random UMIs. A single run covered 15-18 subjects with over 160 million TCR-beta sequences. TCRdb ran MiXCR on the 5' RACE reads and lists one entry per CDR3 protein. The sample records about 45,000 distinct CDR3 sequences, about a fifth being singletons. Time point noted: technical triplicate 3. From 2 million PBMCs stored at -80 C, the unsorted libraries were generated. Sequenced input: PBMCs. This TCR was sampled from a man between 60 and 75 years old with HTLV-1-associated myelopathy (HAM/TSP).

CDR3 protein: CASSLGEPGGSEKLFF. CDR3 nucleotide sequence: TGTGCCAGCAGTTTAGGGGAGCCAGGGGGCAGTGAAAAACTGTTTTTT. The V call is TRBV12-3 or TRBV12-4, the J call TRBJ1-4; TRBD1 agrees at 8 bases. This CDR3 has 16 residues. Trimming took 1 base from V and 7 from J; bases not matched to a gene: 8.